Each of the 29 T cell receptor beta chains below was sequenced from the same sample in a study of OX40 agonist ivuxolimab in advanced cancers. Libraries were prepared by immunoSEQ multiplex PCR; TCRdb keeps only in-frame clonotypes and omits some of them. The sample includes about 50,000 clones, approximately 80% of them seen just once. The sample in question was CD4+ or CD8+ T cells sorted from blood, obtained in a trial of the OX40 agonist ivuxolimab. Source of these receptors: an adult with an advanced solid tumor such as melanoma, head and neck, liver or kidney cancer.

A single count supports this clone. The chain links TRBV6-6 to TRBJ2-7, with a tentative D call TRBD1 (5 bases). Germline CDR1 is MNHNY and CDR2 is SVGAGI (reference sequence). V lost 5 bases to trimming and J lost 6 bases, with 14 bases between them. This CDR3 has 13 amino acids. The CDR3 coding sequence is TGTGCCAGCAGTGCCAGGGAATTAAGCGAGCAGTACTTC. It specifies CASSARELSEQYF.

The genes are TRBV9 and TRBJ2-3; 10 nucleotides agree with TRBD2. The junction had 11 bases not matched to a gene; V was cut back by 4 bases and J by 9 bases. Germline CDR1 is SGDLS and CDR2 is YYNGEE. This CDR3 contains 15 residues. Here the CDR3 reads CASSPLAGVGQTQYF. The CDR3, as DNA: TGTGCCAGCAGCCCTCTAGCGGGAGTAGGCCAAACGCAGTATTTT.

This chain joins TRBV11-2 and TRBJ2-1; maybe TRBD2 (6 bases). The V end was cut by 3 bases, the J end by 6 bases, with 15 bases between. The CDR3 length is 15 residues. Germline assignment: CDR1 SGHAT and CDR2 FQNNGV. The CDR3 protein is CASSFRRALTNEQFF. CDR3 DNA sequence: TGTGCCAGCAGCTTTAGGAGGGCTTTAACCAATGAGCAGTTCTTC.

V usage is TRBV29-1 and J usage is TRBJ2-1; perhaps TRBD1 as D (7 bases). This CDR3 comprises 12 residues. Germline V gene data show CDR1 as SQVTM and CDR2 as ANQGSEA. V shed 7 bases and J shed 9 bases, with 16 bases lying between them. The CDR3 region has the DNA TGCAGCGGCCAGGAGGGACAGCTTGAGCAGTTCTTC. It is translated as CSGQEGQLEQFF.

CDR3 nucleotides: TGTGCCAGCAGCTTAGATGGGACAAAAACAGATACGCAGTATTTT. The encoded protein is CASSLDGTKTDTQYF. This sequence joins TRBV7-2 and TRBJ2-3, with a tentative D call TRBD1 (6 bases). There are 15 residues in the CDR3. From germline, CDR1 is SGHTA and CDR2 FQGNSA. The ends were cut back, 1 base at V and 3 bases at J, with 11 bases in the middle.

The rearrangement links TRBV2 to TRBJ1-6, with 9 bases that match TRBD1. The V and J ends lost 8 bases and 7 bases, in that order; junction bases with no gene match: 9. This CDR3 is built from 15 residues. Germline V gene data show CDR1 as SNHLY and CDR2 as FYNNEI. CDR3 region: CASASSGTGNSPLHF. In nucleotides, the CDR3 is TGTGCCAGCGCATCATCCGGGACAGGGAATTCACCCCTCCACTTT.

V gene TRBV6-1 combines with J gene TRBJ1-3; D not resolved. Trimming removed 5 bases from V and 0 bases from J, with 8 bases in between. The V gene's germline CDR1 is MNHNS and CDR2 SASEGT. CDR3 length: 14 residues. CDR3 nucleotides: TGTGCCAGCAGTTTTGACACCTCTGGAAACACCATATATTTT. Protein sequence: CASSFDTSGNTIYF.

CDR3 loop: CASSVVGGNEQYF. CDR3 nucleotide sequence: TGTGCCAGCAGTGTCGTAGGGGGCAACGAGCAGTACTTC. This chain joins TRBV6-5 and TRBJ2-7; 7 nucleotides align to TRBD1. The CDR3 is made up of 13 amino acids. J was trimmed by 5 bases and V by 5 bases; bases with no gene match: 6. Germline V gene data show CDR1 as MNHEY and CDR2 as SVGAGI.

The J gene is TRBJ2-1, the V gene TRBV27; D not certain. Germline V gene data show CDR1 as MNHEY and CDR2 as SMNVEV (reference sequence). V was clipped by 5 bases and J by 8 bases, with 16 bases between them. The CDR3 is 14 residues long. The CDR3 here is CASSRTFSAHEQFF. Here the CDR3 DNA reads TGTGCCAGCAGTCGGACCTTTAGTGCCCATGAGCAGTTCTTC.

This clone was recorded a few times. V is TRBV6-5 and J is TRBJ1-1; a weak D match, TRBD1 (5 bases). With 9 bases removed from V and 0 bases from J, the gap between germline ends came to 11 bases. Germline CDR1 reads MNHEY; CDR2 reads SVGAGI. The CDR3 has 13 amino acids. CDR3 region: CASNDRMNTEAFF. CDR3 sequence (DNA): TGTGCCAGTAACGACAGAATGAACACTGAAGCTTTCTTT.

The V gene is TRBV7-9, the J gene TRBJ1-3; D remains ambiguous. Trimming shortened V by 3 bases and J by 0 bases, and 9 bases separated the two germline ends. CDR3 size: 15 residues. Germline values: CDR1 SEHNR, CDR2 FQNEAQ (reference sequence). The CDR3 is CASSFGSNSGNTIYF. CDR3 bases: TGTGCCAGCAGCTTCGGCAGCAACTCTGGAAACACCATATATTTT.

The chain recombines TRBV7-6 with TRBJ2-1; unclear D gene. This CDR3 contains 15 residues. Between the trimmed V and J ends, which lost 0 bases and 0 bases, there was a span of 6 bases. Germline V gene sequence: CDR1 SGHVS, CDR2 FNYEAQ. CDR3 in DNA: TGTGCCAGCAGCTTAGCGCACAGCTCCTACAATGAGCAGTTCTTC. It encodes CASSLAHSSYNEQFF.

This sequence joins TRBV5-1 and TRBJ2-7, with TRBD1 matching 9 bases. Losses at the gene ends were 0 bases for V and 9 bases for J; bases not matched to a gene: 10. The CDR3 has 15 residues. CDR1 SGHRS and CDR2 YFSETQ come from the germline V gene. The CDR3 coding sequence is TGCGCCAGCAGCTTGGAGGACAGGGGACGGCCTGGGCAGTACTTC. This gives the protein CASSLEDRGRPGQYF. Complete variable domain (other parts from reference TRBV5-1 and TRBJ2-7): KAGVTQTPRYLIKTRGQQVTLSCSPISGHRSVSWYQQTPGQGLQFLFEYFSETQRNKGNFPGRFSGRQFSNSRSEMNVSTLELGDSALYLCASSLEDRGRPGQYFGPGTRLTVT.

This rearrangement joins TRBV5-4 to TRBJ1-1, with D perhaps matching TRBD1 (5 bases). This CDR3 comprises 13 residues. Between the trimmed V and J ends, which lost 4 bases and 0 bases, there was a span of 7 bases. Germline lookup yields CDR1 SGHNT and CDR2 YYREEE (reference sequence). The CDR3 sequence: CASSRGLNTEAFF. The CDR3 nucleotides are TGTGCCAGCAGCCGGGGCTTGAACACTGAAGCTTTCTTT. Based on the CDR3 plus reference TRBV5-4 and TRBJ1-1, the full variable domain is ETGVTQSPTHLIKTRGQQVTLRCSSQSGHNTVSWYQQALGQGPQFIFQYYREEENGRGNFPPRFSGLQFPNYSSELNVNALELDDSALYLCASSRGLNTEAFFGQGTRLTVV.

This clone occurred a few times. This sequence joins TRBV15 and TRBJ2-1; weak D call: TRBD1 (5 bases). From germline, CDR1 is LNHNV and CDR2 YYDKDF (reference sequence). V lost 1 base, J lost 9 bases, and 16 bases lay in between. CDR3 size: 15 residues. The DNA for the CDR3 is TGTGCCACCAGCAGAGCCCAGGGTGTTGTCAGTGAGCAGTTCTTC. It encodes CATSRAQGVVSEQFF.

This clone was picked up one time. V gene TRBV5-1 combines with J gene TRBJ2-7; 10 bases line up with TRBD2. The germline gives CDR1 SGHRS, CDR2 YFSETQ. This CDR3 comprises 14 residues. The V gene end was trimmed by 4 bases and the J gene end by 6 bases; junction bases not matched to a gene: 7. CDR3 bases: TGCGCCAGCAGCATCGCTAGCGGGAGTTTCGAGCAGTACTTC. Protein sequence: CASSIASGSFEQYF.

The CDR3 protein is CASSQGRGTPTDTQYF. In DNA form, the CDR3 reads TGTGCCAGCAGCCAAGGAAGGGGGACACCTACAGATACGCAGTATTTT. This chain connects TRBV4-2 to TRBJ2-3, with a weak D call TRBD1 (6 bases). The CDR3 is 16 amino acids. The germline V and J ends were trimmed by 1 base and 3 bases, with 14 bases remaining between them. Germline assignment: CDR1 LGHNA and CDR2 YNFKEQ.

The rearrangement joins TRBV6-1 to TRBJ2-1; no clear D gene. The CDR3 contains 14 residues. Germline lookup yields CDR1 MNHNS and CDR2 SASEGT. Trimming removed 4 bases at V and 2 bases at J, with 9 bases between. CDR3 sequence reads: CASSALVAYNEQFF. The DNA for the CDR3 is TGTGCCAGCAGTGCCCTAGTAGCCTACAATGAGCAGTTCTTC.

This chain connects TRBV7-8 to TRBJ2-7; no clear D. The germline V gene has CDR1 SGHVS and CDR2 FQNEAQ. Between the trimmed V and J ends, which lost 4 bases and 0 bases, there was a span of 13 bases. The CDR3 runs 15 residues. The CDR3 nucleotides are TGTGCCAGCAGCTCCCTGACCGGCCACTCCTACGAGCAGTACTTC. This translates into CASSSLTGHSYEQYF.

The chain combines TRBV19 with TRBJ1-4; D is unclear. Trimming shortened V by 3 bases and J by 4 bases, and 9 bases separated the two germline ends. CDR3 length equals 14 residues. Germline V gives CDR1 LNHDA, CDR2 SQIVND (reference sequence). CDR3 nucleotide sequence: TGTGCCAGTAGTATTAGAGGGATTAATGAAAAACTGTTTTTT. Its protein is CASSIRGINEKLFF.

V and J are TRBV5-1 and TRBJ2-7, with 8 bases that match TRBD1. With V trimmed by 4 bases and J by 5 bases, 8 bases remained unmatched. Germline CDR1 reads SGHRS; CDR2 reads YFSETQ. The CDR3 is 14 residues long. In DNA, the CDR3 is TGCGCCAGCAGCCTAGGACAGGGTCTCAACGAGCAGTACTTC. It yields the protein CASSLGQGLNEQYF.

In nucleotides, the CDR3 is TGCGCCAGCTTCCGGGACGGAAACAATGAGCAGTTCTTC. Translated: CASFRDGNNEQFF. This chain uses TRBV5-1 with TRBJ2-1; D is possibly TRBD1 or TRBD2 (5 bases each). The germline V gene has CDR1 SGHRS and CDR2 YFSETQ. This CDR3 is 13 amino acids long. Trimming took off 7 bases at V and 5 bases at J, with 13 bases between the two ends.

V usage is TRBV14 and J usage is TRBJ2-1; D is perhaps TRBD2 (5 bases). V dropped 1 base and J dropped 0 bases, with 10 bases sitting between them. Germline CDR1 is SGHDN and CDR2 is FVKESK. This CDR3 is built from 16 residues. This CDR3 is CASSQVPGSSYNEQFF. The CDR3, as DNA: TGTGCCAGCAGCCAAGTCCCGGGGTCCTCCTACAATGAGCAGTTCTTC.

The rearrangement links TRBV5-1 to TRBJ2-7; 8 nucleotides line up with TRBD1. There are 13 residues in the CDR3. Germline V gene data show CDR1 as SGHRS and CDR2 as YFSETQ. After removal of 4 bases from V and 6 bases from J, the junction contained 6 bases not matched to a gene. DNA of the CDR3: TGCGCCAGCAGCGTACAGGGGGAGGCCGAGCAGTACTTC. Protein: CASSVQGEAEQYF.

The chain recombines TRBV20-1 with TRBJ1-1, with 7 bases aligning to TRBD1. CDR1 is DFQATT and CDR2 is SNEGSKA in the germline V gene (reference sequence). V was pared by 7 bases and J by 1 base, with 0 bases of the junction left unmatched. This CDR3 contains 11 residues. The CDR3: CSGDRNTEAFF. CDR3 sequence (DNA): TGCAGTGGGGACAGGAACACTGAAGCTTTCTTT.

The chain employs TRBV7-2 and TRBJ2-7; 8 nucleotides match TRBD2. Per the germline V gene, CDR1 is SGHTA and CDR2 is FQGNSA. CDR3 length equals 15 residues. The trim removed 5 bases at V and 2 bases at J, leaving 8 bases unmatched. CDR3 region: CASSNSGAGTYEQYF. The CDR3 nucleotides are TGTGCCAGCAGCAATAGCGGGGCAGGGACCTACGAGCAGTACTTC. The variable domain in full, with the rest retrieved from reference TRBV7-2 and TRBJ2-7, is GAGVSQSPSNKVTEKGKDVELRCDPISGHTALYWYRQSLGQGLEFLIYFQGNSAPDKSGLPSDRFSAERTGGSVSTLTIQRTQQEDSAVYLCASSNSGAGTYEQYFGPGTRLTVT.

The CDR3 spells CASSLGSEYKKPQHF. The CDR3 nucleotides are TGTGCCAGCAGCCTGGGTTCGGAGTACAAGAAGCCCCAGCATTTT. The chain recombines TRBV5-5 with TRBJ1-5; no clear D. V lost 4 bases, J lost 8 bases, and 19 bases lay in between. In germline, CDR1 is SGHKS, CDR2 YYEKEE (reference sequence). The CDR3 runs to 15 residues.

This clone showed up just a few times. The chain uses TRBV6-1 and TRBJ1-1; TRBD1 aligns across 8 bases. Trimming cost V 2 bases and J 2 bases; bases outside gene matches: 4. The germline gives CDR1 MNHNS, CDR2 SASEGT. This CDR3 has 15 amino acids. The CDR3 protein is CASSEMSGGNTEAFF. Here the CDR3 DNA reads TGTGCCAGCAGTGAAATGTCAGGGGGCAACACTGAAGCTTTCTTT.

The V call is TRBV5-1, the J call TRBJ2-7; D is uncertain. The V gene lost 0 bases and the J gene lost 9 bases, with 16 bases spanning the gap. The CDR3 loop spans 14 amino acids. Germline V CDR1 and CDR2: SGHRS, YFSETQ. The CDR3 loop reads CASSLGPSSDGQYF. As DNA, the CDR3 is TGCGCCAGCAGCTTGGGACCTTCATCCGACGGGCAGTACTTC.